This is a list of T cell receptor beta chains from one sample in a study of technical replicates of blood from a handful of donors. Libraries were prepared by immunoSEQ multiplex PCR; TCRdb keeps only in-frame clonotypes and omits some of them. This table has under 90,000 clones, approximately 97% appearing once. The sample consisted of T cells isolated from PBMCs. The receptor source for this set is a human donor in good health. CDR3s include the opening cysteine and the closing phenylalanine or tryptophan. D genes are given only for firm matches.

V gene	J gene	D gene	CDR3 DNA	CDR3 protein
TRBV28	TRBJ2-3	-	TGTGCCAGCTCGGTCCGTTCCACAGATACGCAGTATTTT	CASSVRSTDTQYF
TRBV9	TRBJ2-2	TRBD2	TGTGCCAGCAGCGTAGGACTAGCGGGGGACTACACCGGGGAGCTGTTTTTT	CASSVGLAGDYTGELFF
TRBV7-9	TRBJ1-4	-	TGTGCCAGCAGCTTAGACAGTGAAAAACTGTTTTTT	CASSLDSEKLFF
TRBV10-1	TRBJ1-2	TRBD1	TGCGCCAGCAGTGAGTCGAGGACAGGGAGAAGTGGCTACACCTTC	CASSESRTGRSGYTF
TRBV4-1	TRBJ1-6	-	TGCGCCAGCAGCCCCGAGAACAGGGTTAGAGGAGATTCACCCCTCCACTTT	CASSPENRVRGDSPLHF
TRBV5-5	TRBJ2-7	TRBD2	TGTGCCAGCAGCGGGACTACATACGAGCAGTACTTC	CASSGTTYEQYF
TRBV15	TRBJ2-6	TRBD2	TGTGCCACCAGGGGGCAGGGAGGGAGCTCTGGGGCCAACGTCCTGACTTTC	CATRGQGGSSGANVLTF
TRBV5-1	TRBJ2-1	TRBD2	TGCGCCAGCAGTAGCTCGTTAGCGGGGGTGGGCGATGAGCAGTTCTTC	CASSSSLAGVGDEQFF
TRBV27	TRBJ2-2	-	TGTGCCAGCGCTTACGATCTCCGGGACTCCGTGAACACCGGGGAGCTGTTTTTT	CASAYDLRDSVNTGELFF
TRBV9	TRBJ1-2	-	TGTGCCAGCAGCGTAAAGGCAGGGAATACGAACTATGGCTACACCTTC	CASSVKAGNTNYGYTF
TRBV20-1	TRBJ1-2	-	TGCAGTGCTCCTTGGAGTGGCTACACCTTC	CSAPWSGYTF
TRBV7-8	TRBJ2-2	-	TGTGCCAGCAGCTTAGCCGGGTTTACCGGGGAGCTGTTTTTT	CASSLAGFTGELFF
TRBV14	TRBJ1-2	-	TGTGCCAGCAGCCTAGGGGGAAACTATGGCTACACCTTC	CASSLGGNYGYTF
TRBV5-1	TRBJ1-5	TRBD1	TGCGCCAGCAGCTTGCGCCCCGGGACAGTTCAGCCCCAGCATTTT	CASSLRPGTVQPQHF
TRBV20-1	TRBJ2-5	TRBD1	TGCAGTGCGCGACAGGGAGAGACCCAGTACTTC	CSARQGETQYF
TRBV27	TRBJ1-5	TRBD1	TGTGCCAGCCGACAGGGGCCGTTCGAAGGGCCCCAGCATTTT	CASRQGPFEGPQHF
TRBV6-1	TRBJ1-2	-	TGTGCCAGCAGGGACAGACTCTATGGCTACACCTTC	CASRDRLYGYTF
TRBV18	TRBJ1-5	TRBD1	TGTGCCAGCTCACTGGGGACAGCGGTTGGCAATCAGCCCCAGCATTTT	CASSLGTAVGNQPQHF